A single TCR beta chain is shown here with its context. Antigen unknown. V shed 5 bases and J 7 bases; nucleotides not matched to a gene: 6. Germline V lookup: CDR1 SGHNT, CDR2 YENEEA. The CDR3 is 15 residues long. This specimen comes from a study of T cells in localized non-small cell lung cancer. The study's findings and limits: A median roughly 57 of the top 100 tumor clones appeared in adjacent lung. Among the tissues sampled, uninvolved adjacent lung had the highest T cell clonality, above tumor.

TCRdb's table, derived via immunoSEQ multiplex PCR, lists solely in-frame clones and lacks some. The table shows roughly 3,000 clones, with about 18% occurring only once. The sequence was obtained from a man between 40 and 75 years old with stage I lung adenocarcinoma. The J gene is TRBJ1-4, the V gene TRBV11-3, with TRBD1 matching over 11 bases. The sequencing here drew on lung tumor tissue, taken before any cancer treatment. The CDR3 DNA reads TGTGCCAGCAGCCTTGGACAGGGGGCCGGTGAAAAACTGTTTTTT. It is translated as CASSLGQGAGEKLFF. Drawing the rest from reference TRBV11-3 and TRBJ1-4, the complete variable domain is EAGVVQSPRYKIIEKKQPVAFWCNPISGHNTLYWYLQNLGQGPELLIRYENEEAVDDSQLPKDRFSAERLKGVDSTLKIQPAELGDSAVYLCASSLGQGAGEKLFFGSGTQLSVL.